This entry concerns a single T cell receptor beta chain. This sample stems from a study of OX40 agonist ivuxolimab in advanced cancers. V lost 5 bases, J lost 0 bases, and 9 bases lay in between. This CDR3 has 14 amino acids. Germline V lookup: CDR1 MNHNY, CDR2 SVGAGI (reference sequence). Measured with immunoSEQ multiplex PCR; TCRdb has only the in-frame clones, and not every one. Among 43,000 or so clones, 88% were seen once, and the ten largest hold 0.95% to 1.1%. Autoimmune disease history or systemic immunosuppression disqualified patients. Source: CD4+ or CD8+ T cells sorted from blood, taken in a trial of the OX40 agonist ivuxolimab. This clonotype originated in an adult with an advanced solid tumor such as melanoma, head and neck, liver or kidney cancer. The V gene is TRBV6-6, the J gene TRBJ2-3; TRBD2 might be the D (6 bases). The CDR3 protein is CASSKGLSTDTQYF. The CDR3 nucleotides read TGTGCCAGCAGTAAGGGACTCAGCACAGATACGCAGTATTTT.